Presented here are 22 T cell receptor beta chains from one specimen sequenced in a study of patients and donors after allogeneic stem cell transplantation. MiXCR, applied by TCRdb to the RT-PCR reads, yields one record per CDR3 protein. This sample carries approximately 410,000 distinct CDR3 sequences, roughly 17% of them seen once, and the ten largest clones take less than 8.5%. Sequencing was performed on blood, either unsorted or a sorted T cell fraction (not recorded which). These receptors were taken from a human donor who was either an allogeneic HSCT recipient or a stem cell or donor lymphocyte infusion donor (not recorded which). It is not recorded whose cells these are; they may come from a transplant donor.

The V call is TRBV7-2, the J call TRBJ2-7, with 8 bases lining up with TRBD1. Germline loops: CDR1 SGHTA, CDR2 FQGNSA. With V trimmed by 5 bases and J by 2 bases, 5 bases remained unmatched. The CDR3 is 14 residues long. The CDR3 spells CASSQDRVPYEQYF. The CDR3 DNA follows: TGTGCCAGCAGCCAGGACAGGGTACCCTACGAGCAGTACTTC.

The chain employs TRBV5-6 and TRBJ2-5; D may be TRBD1 or TRBD2 (6 bases each). V gave up 4 bases and J gave up 2 bases, with 15 bases separating them. Germline CDR1 is SGHDT and CDR2 is YYEEEE. The CDR3 is made up of 15 amino acids. CDR3 protein: CASSISGGSQETQYF. As DNA, the CDR3 is TGTGCCAGCAGCATTTCCGGGGGCTCACAAGAGACCCAGTACTTC.

This clonotype was counted many times. The chain has TRBV5-1 and TRBJ1-1; no definite D call. The CDR3 is made up of 14 amino acids. Germline-derived CDR1 and CDR2 are SGHRS and YFSETQ. V gave up 0 bases and J gave up 1 base, with 7 bases separating them. CDR3 DNA sequence: TGCGCCAGCAGCTTGGTCAGTCCGAACACTGAAGCTTTCTTT. Its protein product is CASSLVSPNTEAFF.

The sample holds many counts of this clonotype. J is TRBJ2-1 and V is TRBV27; D might be TRBD2 (5 bases). Trimming pared 1 base from V and 13 bases from J, leaving 11 bases between. The CDR3 spans 12 residues. Looked up from germline, CDR1 is MNHEY and CDR2 is SMNVEV (reference sequence). The CDR3 DNA reads as TGTGCCAGCAGTTTATTGGACTTTCCTCAGTTCTTC. Protein product: CASSLLDFPQFF.

This clonotype was seen a handful of times. V usage is TRBV7-3 and J usage is TRBJ2-7; 9 bases match TRBD1. The CDR3 runs 19 residues. V lost 4 bases to trimming and J lost 2 bases; unmatched junction nucleotides: 18. Germline V gene lookup returns CDR1 SGHTA and CDR2 FQGTGA. This CDR3 is CASSSALWTGDPKTYEQYF. DNA of the CDR3: TGTGCCAGCAGCTCCGCATTGTGGACAGGGGACCCGAAAACCTACGAGCAGTACTTC.

There are a few counts of this clonotype. J is TRBJ1-2 and V is TRBV20-1; 9 bases fit TRBD1. With V trimmed by 3 bases and J by 6 bases, 5 bases remained unmatched. This CDR3 is 13 amino acids long. Germline V CDR1 and CDR2: DFQATT, SNEGSKA (reference sequence). DNA for the CDR3: TGCAGTGCTAGGTACAGGGGGCAGAATGGCTACACCTTC. This encodes CSARYRGQNGYTF.

The gene calls are TRBV9 and TRBJ2-1; the D gene is possibly TRBD2 (6 bases). V dropped 0 bases and J dropped 7 bases, with 14 bases sitting between them. CDR1 is SGDLS, CDR2 YYNGEE, per germline. The CDR3 has 15 amino acids. CDR3 coding DNA: TGTGCCAGCAGCGTAGTCCCGGCAGGGACTAATGAGCAGTTCTTC. Amino acids: CASSVVPAGTNEQFF.

Ten or more counts support this clonotype. The rearrangement uses TRBV4-1 and TRBJ2-3; D unclear. Germline V gives CDR1 MGHRA, CDR2 YSYEKL. The CDR3 is 15 residues long. Trimming pared 2 bases from V and 1 base from J, leaving 10 bases between. The CDR3 loop is CASSQRSGGTDTQYF. In DNA, the CDR3 is TGCGCCAGCAGCCAAAGGTCTGGTGGCACAGATACGCAGTATTTT.

The chain is built from TRBV7-8 and TRBJ2-4; TRBD2 might be the D (5 bases). Germline-derived CDR1 and CDR2 are SGHVS and FQNEAQ. V lost 5 bases to trimming and J lost 7 bases, with 12 bases between them. The CDR3 spans 13 residues. CDR3 loop: CASSMSGSNIQYF. The CDR3, as DNA: TGTGCCAGCAGCATGAGCGGAAGTAACATTCAGTACTTC.

Ten or more counts support this clonotype. This chain links TRBV7-2 with TRBJ2-7, with D unresolved. V dropped 1 base and J dropped 1 base, with 5 bases sitting between them. The CDR3 length is 13 residues. The germline CDR1 and CDR2 sequences are SGHTA and FQGNSA. The DNA of the CDR3 is TGTGCCAGCAGCTTAGTCGTATCCTACGAGCAGTACTTC. Protein: CASSLVVSYEQYF.

The V gene is TRBV20-1, the J gene TRBJ1-2, with D perhaps TRBD1 (5 bases). The CDR3 has 13 amino acids. Trimming cost V 0 bases and J 5 bases, with 10 bases left between them. Germline CDR1 reads DFQATT; CDR2 reads SNEGSKA (reference sequence). The CDR3 region is CSAREPGTYGYTF. CDR3 DNA sequence: TGCAGTGCTAGAGAACCCGGGACGTATGGCTACACCTTC.

The chain carries TRBV30 and TRBJ1-5; possibly TRBD1 for D (6 bases). CDR1 is GTSNPN, CDR2 SVGIG, per germline (reference sequence). There are 20 residues in the CDR3. Deletions cut 0 bases from V and 0 bases from J, with 24 bases between. The CDR3: CAWSVVRWTVHEDSNQPQHF. The CDR3 DNA is TGTGCCTGGAGTGTCGTTCGGTGGACAGTCCACGAAGATAGCAATCAGCCCCAGCATTTT.

The CDR3 region is CSVGYRDRGYYEQYF. CDR3 nucleotides: TGCAGCGTTGGTTACCGGGACAGGGGGTACTACGAGCAGTACTTC. The V and J genes are TRBV29-1 and TRBJ2-7; 11 bases fit TRBD1. Per the germline V gene, CDR1 is SQVTM and CDR2 is ANQGSEA. With 4 bases clipped from V and 3 bases from J, the junction kept 8 bases outside the gene matches. This CDR3 has 15 residues.

This clonotype was recorded many times. CDR3 sequence (DNA): TGCGCCAGCAGCTTGGGGCCCACAGGAACAGATACGCAGTATTTT. Amino acid sequence: CASSLGPTGTDTQYF. This chain links TRBV5-1 with TRBJ2-3; possibly TRBD1 for D (5 bases). Trimming cost V 0 bases and J 3 bases, with 11 bases left between them. Germline CDR1 is SGHRS and CDR2 is YFSETQ. This CDR3 is built from 15 residues.

This clonotype was observed many times. The CDR3 nucleotides are TGTGCCAGCAGAACTACAGGGGGCTATTACAATGAGCAGTTCTTC. Translated, it gives CASRTTGGYYNEQFF. This chain links TRBV12-3 or TRBV12-4 with TRBJ2-1, with 9 bases lining up with TRBD1. The trim removed 6 bases at V and 4 bases at J, leaving 7 bases unmatched. The CDR3 contains 15 residues.

This clonotype came up many times. The gene calls are TRBV29-1 and TRBJ1-2, with 7 positions matching TRBD1. The CDR3 covers 16 residues. Unmatched junction bases numbered 10, after V lost 1 base and J lost 2 bases. Germline lookup yields CDR1 SQVTM and CDR2 ANQGSEA. The CDR3 is CSVEGRVDRANYGYTF. DNA for the CDR3: TGCAGCGTTGAAGGCCGTGTCGACAGGGCCAACTATGGCTACACCTTC.

This clonotype was seen only once. This CDR3 is CASSPRDDNEQFF. The CDR3 DNA follows: TGTGCCAGCAGTCCCCGGGACGACAATGAGCAGTTCTTC. This rearrangement joins TRBV12-3 or TRBV12-4 to TRBJ2-1; D is possibly TRBD1 or TRBD2 (5 bases each). The CDR3 contains 13 residues. The V gene lost 5 bases and the J gene lost 5 bases, with 10 bases spanning the gap.

This chain links TRBV29-1 with TRBJ1-1; 8 nucleotides agree with TRBD1. The CDR3 length is 13 residues. V lost 3 bases, J lost 8 bases, and 8 bases stayed unmatched. Germline CDR1 and CDR2: SQVTM and ANQGSEA. The DNA of the CDR3 is TGCAGCGTTGATACCGCGGGACAGGCCGAAGCTTTCTTT. Encoded protein: CSVDTAGQAEAFF.

The chain employs TRBV5-1 and TRBJ2-2; D is unresolved. Germline assignment: CDR1 SGHRS and CDR2 YFSETQ. V gave up 7 bases and J gave up 3 bases, with 4 bases separating them. This CDR3 spans 11 amino acids. CDR3 sequence: CASFYTGELFF. The CDR3 DNA reads TGCGCCAGCTTTTACACCGGGGAGCTGTTTTTT.

The chain couples TRBV4-2 to TRBJ1-1; maybe TRBD1 (5 bases). There are 14 residues in the CDR3. Germline-derived CDR1 and CDR2 are LGHNA and YNFKEQ. The germline V and J ends were trimmed by 0 bases and 5 bases, with 10 bases remaining between them. The CDR3 loop is CASSQDQGGTEAFF. The CDR3 DNA reads TGTGCCAGCAGCCAAGATCAGGGTGGGACTGAAGCTTTCTTT.

The chain links TRBV19 to TRBJ1-1; maybe TRBD1 (6 bases). Germline CDR1 LNHDA, CDR2 SQIVND (reference sequence). The CDR3 has 14 residues. The germline V and J ends were trimmed by 9 bases and 0 bases, with 14 bases remaining between them. The CDR3 bases are TGTGCCAGCTACAAACAGGGACTGAACACTGAAGCTTTCTTT. This gives the protein CASYKQGLNTEAFF.

The rearrangement links TRBV10-3 to TRBJ2-7; 12 bases are shared with TRBD1. V dropped 0 bases and J dropped 5; count of bases not matched to a gene: 5. Germline CDR1 reads ENHRY; CDR2 reads SYGVKD. The CDR3 covers 16 residues. CDR3: CAISESSGTGGHEQYF. In DNA form, the CDR3 reads TGTGCCATCAGTGAGTCCTCCGGGACAGGGGGCCACGAGCAGTACTTC.